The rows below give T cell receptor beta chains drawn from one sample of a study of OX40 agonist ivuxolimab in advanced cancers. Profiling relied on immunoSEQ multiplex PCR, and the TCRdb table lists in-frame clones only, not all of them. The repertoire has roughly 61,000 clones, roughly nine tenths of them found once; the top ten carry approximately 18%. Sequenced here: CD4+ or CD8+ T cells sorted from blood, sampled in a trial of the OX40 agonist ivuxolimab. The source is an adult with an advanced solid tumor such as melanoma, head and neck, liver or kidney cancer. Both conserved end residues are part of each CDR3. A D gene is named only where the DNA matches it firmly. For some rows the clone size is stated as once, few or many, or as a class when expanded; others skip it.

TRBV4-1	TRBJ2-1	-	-	TGCGCCAGCAGCCAGGACCTCAATGAGCAGTTCTTC	CASSQDLNEQFF
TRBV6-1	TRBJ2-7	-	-	TGTGCCAGCAGTTTCCCCTCCTACGAGCAGTACTTC	CASSFPSYEQYF
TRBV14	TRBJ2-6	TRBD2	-	TGTGCCAGCAGCCATACAGGTGCGGCGGGGGGCTACACTGGGGCCAACGTCCTGACTTTC	CASSHTGAAGGYTGANVLTF
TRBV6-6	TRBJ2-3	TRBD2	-	TGTGCCAGCAGCCCCCTTTCTAGCGGGGGGACAGATACGCAGTATTTT	CASSPLSSGGTDTQYF
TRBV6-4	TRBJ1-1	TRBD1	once	TGTGCCAGCAGCGAGACAGGGGGTGGCACTGAAGCTTTCTTT	CASSETGGGTEAFF
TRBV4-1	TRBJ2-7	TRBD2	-	TGCGCCAGCAGCGGAGCGGGGTACCCTAGCTCCTACGAGCAGTACTTC	CASSGAGYPSSYEQYF
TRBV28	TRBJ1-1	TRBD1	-	TGTGCCAGCAGTGTCCGCCCCCTACAGGGGACTGAAGCTTTCTTT	CASSVRPLQGTEAFF
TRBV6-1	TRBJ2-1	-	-	TGTGCCAGCTTCCTGGGCAGGGGAGGCAATGAGCAGTTCTTC	CASFLGRGGNEQFF
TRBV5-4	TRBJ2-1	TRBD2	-	TGTGCCAGCAGCATGAGCGGGGGGGCCTACAATGAGCAGTTCTTC	CASSMSGGAYNEQFF
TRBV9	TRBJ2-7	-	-	TGTGCCAGCAGCGTAGGAGGGGTCCCGGGGGAGCAGTACTTC	CASSVGGVPGEQYF
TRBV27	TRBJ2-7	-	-	TGTGCCAGCAGTTTCGGCAGGGCCTACGAGCAGTACTTC	CASSFGRAYEQYF
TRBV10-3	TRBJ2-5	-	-	TGTGCCATCAGTGAAACCTCAGGGGCAAGGTACCAAGAGACCCAGTACTTC	CAISETSGARYQETQYF
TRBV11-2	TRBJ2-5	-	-	TGTGCCAGCAGCTGGGGCAGGGCCATCGGAGAGACCCAGTACTTC	CASSWGRAIGETQYF
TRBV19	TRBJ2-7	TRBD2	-	TGTGCCAGTAGTGAGGGACTAGTCCGCGAGCAGTACTTC	CASSEGLVREQYF
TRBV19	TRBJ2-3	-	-	TGTGCCAGTAGTATAGAAGCTAGGCCACCTAGCACAGATACGCAGTATTTT	CASSIEARPPSTDTQYF
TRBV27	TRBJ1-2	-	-	TGTGCCAGCAGCCCGGAACAGGGAGGAGTGCGTGGCTACACCTTC	CASSPEQGGVRGYTF
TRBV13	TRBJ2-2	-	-	TGTGCCAGCAGCCCGTTGACAGCGAACACCGGGGAGCTGTTTTTT	CASSPLTANTGELFF
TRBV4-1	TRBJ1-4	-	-	TGCGCCAGCAGCCAAGCGACAGACAGTAATGAAAAACTGTTTTTT	CASSQATDSNEKLFF
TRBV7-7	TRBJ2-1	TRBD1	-	TGTGCCAGCAGCTTAGCGCTGGGACAGGGCAATGAGCAGTTCTTC	CASSLALGQGNEQFF
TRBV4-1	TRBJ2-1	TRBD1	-	TGCGCCAGCAGCCAGACAGGGGACGCCTACAATGAGCAGTTCTTC	CASSQTGDAYNEQFF
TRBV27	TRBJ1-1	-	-	TGTGCCAGCAGTTTAGGGCAGGGGATCACTGAAGCTTTCTTT	CASSLGQGITEAFF
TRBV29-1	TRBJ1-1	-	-	TGCAGCGTTGATCCCCGGGGGGGCTCTGAAGCTTTCTTT	CSVDPRGGSEAFF
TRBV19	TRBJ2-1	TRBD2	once	TGTGCCAGTAGTGAACGGGGACTAGCGGGGACTTCTGATGAGCAGTTCTTC	CASSERGLAGTSDEQFF
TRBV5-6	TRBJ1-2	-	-	TGTGCCAGCAGCGCGACGGATTCCTATGGCTACACCTTC	CASSATDSYGYTF
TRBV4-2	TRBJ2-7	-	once	TGTGCCAGCAGCCAAACGGAAGACAGTTCGGCCTACGAGCAGTACTTC	CASSQTEDSSAYEQYF
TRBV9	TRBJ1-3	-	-	TGTGCCAGCAGCCAGGTCCCCGGGGGCGCTGCTGGAAACACCATATATTTT	CASSQVPGGAAGNTIYF
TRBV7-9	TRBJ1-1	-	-	TGTGCCAGCAGCCATGAGGTTTTGAACACTGAAGCTTTCTTT	CASSHEVLNTEAFF
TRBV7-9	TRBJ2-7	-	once	TGTGCCAGCAGCTCCAACTACGAGCAGTACTTC	CASSSNYEQYF
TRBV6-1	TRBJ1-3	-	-	TGTGCCAGCAGTGAAGCAGTAAGCTCTGGAAACACCATATATTTT	CASSEAVSSGNTIYF
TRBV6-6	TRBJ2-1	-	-	TGTGCCAGCAGTTCTGCAGGGGCCTCCTACAATGAGCAGTTCTTC	CASSSAGASYNEQFF
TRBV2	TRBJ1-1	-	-	TGTGCCAGCACGCCCAAGGGGTGGGGCACTGAAGCTTTCTTT	CASTPKGWGTEAFF
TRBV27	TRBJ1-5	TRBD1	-	TGTGCCAGCAGCTCCGGGACAGCACGCAATCAGCCCCAGCATTTT	CASSSGTARNQPQHF
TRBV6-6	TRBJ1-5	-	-	TGTGCCAGTACGGGATCGGGGAGTAATCAGCCCCAGCATTTT	CASTGSGSNQPQHF
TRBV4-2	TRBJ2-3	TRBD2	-	TGTGCCAGCACCACGGGACTACTTCGGGCAGATACGCAGTATTTT	CASTTGLLRADTQYF
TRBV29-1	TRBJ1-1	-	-	TGCAGCGTCGACACCGGACATACTGAAGCTTTCTTT	CSVDTGHTEAFF